This TCR beta chain was documented in a study of blood T cell repertoires in COVID-19. Across the study: The United States, Italy and Spain were the sources of the acute and convalescent COVID-19 samples.

With 4 bases clipped from V and 0 bases from J, the junction kept 6 bases outside the gene matches. The CDR3 spans 16 residues. Germline V gene lookup returns CDR1 MDHEN and CDR2 SYDVKM. Source study methods: From reference gene primer amplification, estimates of nucleated cell counts were derived. The data were produced by immunoSEQ multiplex PCR, yet TCRdb's version contains in-frame clones alone and is incomplete. Clone size and V and J calls were adopted from that table, with D and trimming inferred from the DNA. This sample has roughly 140,000 clones; 79% occur once, and the top ten carry roughly 8.7%.

The V and J genes are TRBV28 and TRBJ1-1; 9 nucleotides align to TRBD1. The material sequenced was peripheral blood. The receptor was derived from a man over 45 with active or convalescent COVID-19. The DNA for the CDR3 is TGTGCCAGCAGTTCTCCGGGACAGGGCGTGAACACTGAAGCTTTCTTT. This encodes CASSSPGQGVNTEAFF.